The 14 T cell receptor beta chains below were found in one sample sequenced in a study of kidney transplant recipient with SARS-CoV-2 infection. TCRdb processed the reads anew with MiXCR; each CDR3 protein has one entry. The data show under 250,000 distinct CDR3 sequences, with around 30% seen just once and 6% to 8.5% held by the top ten. Material: a blood sample, obtained at baseline and between days 110 and 120 from a kidney transplant recipient. The receptors originated from a male patient in his thirties who had COVID-19 and was a kidney transplant recipient. A share of the T cells may be of graft donor origin.

As to this clonotype: This could be a read error, since a much larger clone is one nucleotide away. The rearrangement joins TRBV28 to TRBJ2-7; no definite D call. CDR3 length: 13 amino acids. Trimming took 5 bases from V and 2 from J, leaving 10 bases between them. Germline CDR1 is MDHEN and CDR2 is SYDVKM. The CDR3 here is CASSPVATYEQYF. The CDR3 bases are TGTGCCAGCAGTCCGGTAGCAACCTACGAGCAGTACTTC.

This clonotype showed up many times. This rearrangement joins TRBV28 to TRBJ2-1; TRBD1 might be the D (5 bases). Germline CDR1 is MDHEN and CDR2 is SYDVKM. V dropped 7 bases and J dropped 0 bases, with 16 bases sitting between them. The CDR3 runs 16 residues. CDR3 amino acids: CASTSKTASSYNEQFF. In DNA form, the CDR3 reads TGTGCCAGCACCTCCAAGACAGCGAGCTCCTACAATGAGCAGTTCTTC.

This clonotype was counted at least ten times. The rearrangement joins TRBV6-5 to TRBJ2-7; D possibly corresponds to TRBD2 (7 bases). There are 15 residues in the CDR3. Germline CDR1 MNHEY, CDR2 SVGAGI. V gave up 4 bases and J gave up 7 bases, with 20 bases separating them. The chain's CDR3 is CASSSPSGGPGEQYF. Here the CDR3 DNA reads TGTGCCAGCAGTTCCCCCTCCGGGGGGCCGGGAGAGCAGTACTTC.

This clonotype has ten or more counts. The chain couples TRBV8-2 to TRBJ2-6. TRBV8-2 is described as a pseudogene. CDR3 length: 17 residues. This chain's CDR3 is CGRPCRITQSRANVLTF. The CDR3, as DNA: TGTGGCAGGCCTTGCAGGATAACACAAAGTCGGGCCAACGTCCTGACTTTC.

Details on this clonotype: This may stem from a read error, because a much larger clone lies one nucleotide away. The chain combines TRBV7-6 with TRBJ1-2; no reliable D call. Deletions cut 5 bases from V and 4 bases from J, with 23 bases between. Per the germline V gene, CDR1 is SGHVS and CDR2 is FNYEAQ. This CDR3 contains 17 residues. The CDR3 DNA sequence: TGTGCCAGCAGCAGACTGGGTGAATCTCGAAAGACCTATGGCTACACCTTC. It is translated as CASSRLGESRKTYGYTF.

The table lists this clonotype with many counts. The chain couples TRBV6-5 to TRBJ2-7; 9 positions match TRBD1. The CDR3 consists of 14 residues. Trimming took 5 bases from V and 7 from J; bases not matched to a gene: 9. Per germline, CDR1 MNHEY and CDR2 SVGAGI. The CDR3 here is CASSLDRGRGEQYF. CDR3 DNA: TGTGCCAGCAGTCTGGACAGGGGACGGGGAGAGCAGTACTTC.

The sample holds many counts of this clonotype. The chain uses TRBV19 and TRBJ1-2; 8 nucleotides align to TRBD1. Looked up from germline, CDR1 is LNHDA and CDR2 is SQIVND (reference sequence). This CDR3 region has 16 residues. V gave up 0 bases and J gave up 8 bases; unmatched junction bases: 11. The CDR3 nucleotides are TGTGCCAGTAGTATAGATCTCGAGACAGGGGTGGAAGGCTACACCTTC. The encoded protein is CASSIDLETGVEGYTF. The entire variable domain, with the rest obtained from reference TRBV19 and TRBJ1-2, is as follows: DGGITQSPKYLFRKEGQNVTLSCEQNLNHDAMYWYRQDPGQGLRLIYYSQIVNDFQKGDIAEGYSVSREKKESFPLTVTSAQKNPTAFYLCASSIDLETGVEGYTFGSGTRLTVV.

Many counts were recorded for this clonotype. The chain couples TRBV28 to TRBJ1-5; D not resolved. The CDR3 spans 14 residues. V was clipped by 6 bases and J by 3 bases, with 12 bases between them. The germline gives CDR1 MDHEN, CDR2 SYDVKM. CDR3 sequence (DNA): TGTGCCAGCAGCCCCGGAGGGCTCAATCAGCCCCAGCATTTT. Translation: CASSPGGLNQPQHF.

This clonotype has a count of ten or more. The V and J genes are TRBV25-1 and TRBJ1-3; D remains ambiguous. CDR3 size: 12 residues. Germline lookup yields CDR1 MGHDK and CDR2 SYGVNS. Trimming shortened V by 6 bases and J by 0 bases, and 3 bases separated the two germline ends. The CDR3 nucleotides read TGTGCCAGCAGCCCCTCTGGAAACACCATATATTTT. The encoded protein is CASSPSGNTIYF.

In regard to this clonotype: This may stem from a read error, because a much larger clone lies one nucleotide away. The chain links TRBV11-2 to TRBJ2-1; maybe TRBD2 (6 bases). CDR3 size: 15 residues. In germline, CDR1 is SGHAT, CDR2 FQNNGV. V was clipped by 5 bases and J by 12 bases, with 23 bases between them. The CDR3 reads CASSDLYRGYKGQFF. CDR3 sequence (DNA): TGTGCCAGCAGCGACCTTTACCGGGGGTACAAAGGGCAGTTCTTC. Looking up the rest from reference TRBV11-2 and TRBJ2-1 gives the full variable domain: EAGVAQSPRYKIIEKRQSVAFWCNPISGHATLYWYQQILGQGPKLLIQFQNNGVVDDSQLPKDRFSAERLKGVDSTLKIQPAKLEDSAVYLCASSDLYRGYKGQFFGPGTRLTVL.

This clonotype was observed many times. The chain carries TRBV5-1 and TRBJ2-3; D unclear. Germline V gene sequence: CDR1 SGHRS, CDR2 YFSETQ. V dropped 0 bases and J dropped 6 bases, with 14 bases sitting between them. The CDR3 runs to 15 residues. The DNA for the CDR3 is TGCGCCAGCAGCTTGGCCCTAAACTATGGGGATACGCAGTATTTT. Its protein is CASSLALNYGDTQYF.

Many counts were recorded for this clonotype. CDR3 protein: CASSFHPPISGLTGELFF. CDR3 in DNA: TGTGCCAGCAGCTTTCATCCTCCCATTTCAGGCTTGACCGGGGAGCTGTTTTTT. The chain is built from TRBV3-1 and TRBJ2-2; D is ambiguous. The germline CDR1 and CDR2 sequences are LGHDT and YNNKEL (reference sequence). This CDR3 has 18 amino acids. Trimming pared 5 bases from V and 5 bases from J, leaving 24 bases between. Full variable domain (remainder filled in from reference TRBV3-1 and TRBJ2-2): DTAVSQTPKYLVTQMGNDKSIKCEQNLGHDTMYWYKQDSKKFLKIMFSYNNKELIINETVPNRFSPKSPDKAHLNLHINSLELGDSAVYFCASSFHPPISGLTGELFFGEGSRLTVL.

The table lists this clonotype with many counts. The V call is TRBV10-1, the J call TRBJ1-2, with D perhaps matching TRBD1 (6 bases). This CDR3 contains 12 residues. Per germline, CDR1 WNHNN and CDR2 SYGVQD (reference sequence). V lost 5 bases and J lost 7, with 11 bases in between. For the CDR3, the DNA is TGCGCCAGCAGTAACACAGGGTCTGGCTACACCTTC. Encoded protein: CASSNTGSGYTF.

To note about this clonotype: With a much larger clone just one base away, this may be a read error. The chain employs TRBV28 and TRBJ1-1; unclear D gene. V was pared by 9 bases and J by 1 base, with 15 bases between. The length of the CDR3 is 14 residues. Looked up from germline, CDR1 is MDHEN and CDR2 is SYDVKM. The CDR3 region is CARSGLSGNTEAFF. Here the CDR3 DNA reads TGTGCCAGGAGCGGGCTCTCGGGGAACACTGAAGCTTTCTTT. Drawing the rest from reference TRBV28 and TRBJ1-1, the complete variable domain is DVKVTQSSRYLVKRTGEKVFLECVQDMDHENMFWYRQDPGLGLRLIYFSYDVKMKEKGDIPEGYSVSREKKERFSLILESASTNQTSMYLCARSGLSGNTEAFFGQGTRLTVV.